The present T cell receptor beta chain was sequenced within a study of cytomegalovirus exposure and HLA in healthy donors. Whole-study findings and limits: A later analysis linked a missense variant in DCLRE1C to the trimming of TCR beta V and J genes.

Primers: 60 Vbeta forward and 13 Jbeta reverse. Clones were sequenced by immunoSEQ multiplex PCR, and TCRdb holds only the in-frame ones, with some missing. The table has 55,000 to 80,000 clones, 78% seen once. The CDR3 is made up of 16 amino acids. The ends were cut back, 0 bases at V and 5 bases at J, with 12 bases in the middle. Germline V gene sequence: CDR1 SGHRS, CDR2 YFSETQ. Notes on this clone: The antigen remains unidentified.

The receptor was isolated from a man in his forties in good health and CMV-seronegative. This chain connects TRBV5-1 to TRBJ1-6, with D perhaps TRBD1 (5 bases). The sample taken for sequencing was PBMCs. The CDR3 is CASSLEGRGNNSPLHF. CDR3 DNA sequence: TGCGCCAGCAGCTTGGAAGGGAGGGGAAATAATTCACCCCTCCACTTT.